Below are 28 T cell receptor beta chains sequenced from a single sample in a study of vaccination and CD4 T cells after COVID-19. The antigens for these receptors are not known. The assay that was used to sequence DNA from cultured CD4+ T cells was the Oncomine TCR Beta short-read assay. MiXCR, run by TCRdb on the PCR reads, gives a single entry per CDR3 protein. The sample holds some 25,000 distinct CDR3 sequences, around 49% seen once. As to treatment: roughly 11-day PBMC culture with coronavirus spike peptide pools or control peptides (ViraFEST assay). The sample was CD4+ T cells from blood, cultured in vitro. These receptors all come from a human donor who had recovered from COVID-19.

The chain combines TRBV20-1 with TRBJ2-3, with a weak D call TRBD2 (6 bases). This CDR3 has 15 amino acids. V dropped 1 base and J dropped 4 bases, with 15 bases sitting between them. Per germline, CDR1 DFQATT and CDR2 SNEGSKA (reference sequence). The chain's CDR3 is CSARGGTSYPDTQYF. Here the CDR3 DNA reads TGCAGTGCTAGAGGGGGAACTAGCTATCCAGATACGCAGTATTTT.

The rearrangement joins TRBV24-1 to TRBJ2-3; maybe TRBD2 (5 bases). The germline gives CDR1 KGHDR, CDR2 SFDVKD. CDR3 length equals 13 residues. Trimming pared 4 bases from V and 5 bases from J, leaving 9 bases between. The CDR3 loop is CATSELGKDTQYF. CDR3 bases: TGTGCCACCAGTGAACTAGGGAAAGATACGCAGTATTTT.

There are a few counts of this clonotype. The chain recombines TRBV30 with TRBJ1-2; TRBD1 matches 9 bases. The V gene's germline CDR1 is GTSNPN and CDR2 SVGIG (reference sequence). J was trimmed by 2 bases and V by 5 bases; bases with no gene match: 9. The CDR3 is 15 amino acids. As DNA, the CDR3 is TGTGCCTGGCAACACAGGGGGCAGGAGAACTATGGCTACACCTTC. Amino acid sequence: CAWQHRGQENYGYTF.

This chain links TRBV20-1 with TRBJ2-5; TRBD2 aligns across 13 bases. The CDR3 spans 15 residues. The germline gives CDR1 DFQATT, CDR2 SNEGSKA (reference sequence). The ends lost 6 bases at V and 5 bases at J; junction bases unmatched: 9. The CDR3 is CSATGTSGARETQYF. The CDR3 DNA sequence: TGCAGTGCAACCGGGACTAGCGGGGCCCGGGAGACCCAGTACTTC.

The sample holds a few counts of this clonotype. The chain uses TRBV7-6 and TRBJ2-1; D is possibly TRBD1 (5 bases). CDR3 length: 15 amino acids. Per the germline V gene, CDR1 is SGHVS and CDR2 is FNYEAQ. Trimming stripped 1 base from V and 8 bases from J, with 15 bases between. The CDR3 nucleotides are TGTGCCAGCAGCTTAGAGGCGCAGGGTGGGGATGAGCAGTTCTTC. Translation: CASSLEAQGGDEQFF.

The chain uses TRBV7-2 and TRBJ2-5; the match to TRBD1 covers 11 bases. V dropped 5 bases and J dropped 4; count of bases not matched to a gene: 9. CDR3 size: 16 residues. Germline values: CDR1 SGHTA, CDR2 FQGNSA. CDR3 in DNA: TGTGCCAGCAGCCCACGCTCGGGGACAGGGGGAGAGACCCAGTACTTC. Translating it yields CASSPRSGTGGETQYF.

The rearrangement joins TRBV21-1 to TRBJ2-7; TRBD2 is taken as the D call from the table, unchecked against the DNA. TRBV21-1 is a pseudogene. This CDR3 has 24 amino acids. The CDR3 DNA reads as TGTGCCAGCCCTGCTACTATCCGGATAAGGGGGGGGGCTAGCGGGACTAGTTCTTGCTACGAGCAGTACTTC. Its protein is CASPATIRIRGGASGTSSCYEQYF.

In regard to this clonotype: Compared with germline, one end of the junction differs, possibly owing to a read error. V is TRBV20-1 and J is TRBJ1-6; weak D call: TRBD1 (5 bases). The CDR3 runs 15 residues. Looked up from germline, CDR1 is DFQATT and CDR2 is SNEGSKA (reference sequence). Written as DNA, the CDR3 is TGCAGCGCTAGAGATCAAAATGGGGGGAATTCACCCCTCCACTTT. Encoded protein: CSARDQNGGNSPLHF.

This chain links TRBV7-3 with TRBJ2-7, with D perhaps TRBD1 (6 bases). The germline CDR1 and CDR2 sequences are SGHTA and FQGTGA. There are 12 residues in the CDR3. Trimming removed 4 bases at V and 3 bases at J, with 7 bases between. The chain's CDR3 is CASSSTGYEQYF. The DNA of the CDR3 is TGTGCCAGCAGCTCGACAGGCTACGAGCAGTACTTC.

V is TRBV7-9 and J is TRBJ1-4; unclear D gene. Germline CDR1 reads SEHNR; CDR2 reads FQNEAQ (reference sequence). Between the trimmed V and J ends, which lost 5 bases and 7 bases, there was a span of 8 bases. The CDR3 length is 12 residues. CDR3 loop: CASSPPGEKLFF. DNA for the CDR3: TGTGCCAGCAGCCCACCGGGTGAAAAACTGTTTTTT.

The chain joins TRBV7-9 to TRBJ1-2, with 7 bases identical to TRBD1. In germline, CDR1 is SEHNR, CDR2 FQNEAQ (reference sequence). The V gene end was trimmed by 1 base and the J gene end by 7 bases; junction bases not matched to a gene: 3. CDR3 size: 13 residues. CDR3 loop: CASSLGQGAGYTF. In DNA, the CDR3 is TGTGCCAGCAGCTTAGGACAGGGCGCTGGCTACACCTTC.

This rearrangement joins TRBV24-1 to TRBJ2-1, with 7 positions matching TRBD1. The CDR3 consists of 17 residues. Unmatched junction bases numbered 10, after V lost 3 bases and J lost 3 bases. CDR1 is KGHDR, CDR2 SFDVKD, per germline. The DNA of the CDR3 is TGTGCCACCAGTGATACGACCGGGACAGCCTACTACAATGAGCAGTTCTTC. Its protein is CATSDTTGTAYYNEQFF.

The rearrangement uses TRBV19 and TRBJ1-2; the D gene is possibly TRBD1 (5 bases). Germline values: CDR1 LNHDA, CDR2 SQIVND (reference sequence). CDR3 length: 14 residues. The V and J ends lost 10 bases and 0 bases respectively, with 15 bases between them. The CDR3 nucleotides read TGTGCCACCTCTAACAAGGGACCTAACTATGGCTACACCTTC. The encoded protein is CATSNKGPNYGYTF.

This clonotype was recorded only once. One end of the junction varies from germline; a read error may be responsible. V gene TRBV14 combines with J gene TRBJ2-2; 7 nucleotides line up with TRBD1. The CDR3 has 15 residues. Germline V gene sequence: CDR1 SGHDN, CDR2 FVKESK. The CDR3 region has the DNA TGTGCCAGCAGACAAGGTCACAGGGGCAGCGGGGAGCTGTTTTTT. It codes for CASRQGHRGSGELFF.

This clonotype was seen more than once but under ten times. CDR3 amino acids: CASSIRDKSGEQYF. The CDR3 DNA follows: TGTGCCAGCAGCATCCGGGACAAAAGTGGCGAGCAGTACTTC. The chain links TRBV7-3 to TRBJ2-7, with D possibly TRBD1 on 6 matching bases. The V end was cut by 5 bases, the J end by 6 bases, with 17 bases between. Germline CDR1 and CDR2: SGHTA and FQGTGA. This CDR3 has 14 amino acids.

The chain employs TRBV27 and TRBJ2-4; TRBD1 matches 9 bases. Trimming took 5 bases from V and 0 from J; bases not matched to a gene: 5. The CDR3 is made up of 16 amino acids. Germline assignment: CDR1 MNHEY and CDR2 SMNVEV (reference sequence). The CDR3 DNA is TGTGCCAGCAGTCCCGGGACAGGGCTAGCCAAAAACATTCAGTACTTC. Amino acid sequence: CASSPGTGLAKNIQYF.

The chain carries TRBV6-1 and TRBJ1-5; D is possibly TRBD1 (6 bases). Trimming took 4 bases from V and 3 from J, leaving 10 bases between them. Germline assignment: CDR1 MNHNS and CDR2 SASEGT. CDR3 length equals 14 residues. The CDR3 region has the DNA TGTGCCAGCAGTGCCACAGGGCACAATCAGCCCCAGCATTTT. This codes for CASSATGHNQPQHF.

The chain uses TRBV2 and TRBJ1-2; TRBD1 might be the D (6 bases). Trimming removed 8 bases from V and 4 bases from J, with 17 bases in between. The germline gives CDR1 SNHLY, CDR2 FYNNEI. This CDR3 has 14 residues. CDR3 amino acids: CASPTGSKGYGYTF. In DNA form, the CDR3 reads TGTGCCAGCCCCACAGGGAGTAAAGGCTATGGCTACACCTTC.

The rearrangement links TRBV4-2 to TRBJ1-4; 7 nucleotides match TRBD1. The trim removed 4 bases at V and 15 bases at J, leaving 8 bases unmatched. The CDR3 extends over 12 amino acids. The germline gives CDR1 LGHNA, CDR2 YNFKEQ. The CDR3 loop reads CASSPDRLGVFF. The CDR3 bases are TGTGCCAGCAGCCCGGACAGGTTAGGGGTGTTTTTT.

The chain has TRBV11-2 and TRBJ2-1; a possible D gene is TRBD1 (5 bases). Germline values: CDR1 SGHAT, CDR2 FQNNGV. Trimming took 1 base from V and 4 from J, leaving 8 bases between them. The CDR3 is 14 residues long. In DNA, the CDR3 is TGTGCCAGCAGCTTAGGGTACAGGTACAATGAGCAGTTCTTC. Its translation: CASSLGYRYNEQFF.

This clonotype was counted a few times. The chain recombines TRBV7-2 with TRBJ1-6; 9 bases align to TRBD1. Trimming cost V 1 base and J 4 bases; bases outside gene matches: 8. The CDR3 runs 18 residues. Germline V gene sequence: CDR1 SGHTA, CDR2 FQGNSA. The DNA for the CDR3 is TGTGCCAGCAGCTTAGTTCGGGGACAGGGCCGATATAATTCACCCCTCCACTTT. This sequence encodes CASSLVRGQGRYNSPLHF.

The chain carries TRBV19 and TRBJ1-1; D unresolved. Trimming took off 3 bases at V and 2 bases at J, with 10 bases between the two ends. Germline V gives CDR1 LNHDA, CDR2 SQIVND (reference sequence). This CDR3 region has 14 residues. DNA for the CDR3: TGTGCCAGTAGTATCCGGCACATTAACACTGAAGCTTTCTTT. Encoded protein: CASSIRHINTEAFF.

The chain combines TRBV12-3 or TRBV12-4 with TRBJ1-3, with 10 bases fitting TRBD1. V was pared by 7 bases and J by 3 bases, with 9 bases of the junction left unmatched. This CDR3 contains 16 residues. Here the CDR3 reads CASTIGQGGGGNTIYF. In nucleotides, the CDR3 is TGTGCCAGCACCATAGGACAGGGGGGGGGTGGAAACACCATATATTTT.

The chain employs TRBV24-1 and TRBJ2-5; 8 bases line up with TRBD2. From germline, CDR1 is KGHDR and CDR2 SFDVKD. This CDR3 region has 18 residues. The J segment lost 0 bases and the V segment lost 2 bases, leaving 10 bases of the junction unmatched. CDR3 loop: CATSDSRRGGGYQETQYF. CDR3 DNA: TGTGCCACCAGTGATTCTCGACGCGGCGGGGGGTACCAAGAGACCCAGTACTTC.

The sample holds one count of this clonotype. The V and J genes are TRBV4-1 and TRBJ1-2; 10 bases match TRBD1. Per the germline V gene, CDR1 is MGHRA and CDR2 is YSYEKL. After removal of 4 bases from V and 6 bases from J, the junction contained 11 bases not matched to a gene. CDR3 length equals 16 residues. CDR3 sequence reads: CASSRPGTGVKNGYTF. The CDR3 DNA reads TGCGCCAGCAGCCGACCCGGGACAGGGGTAAAAAATGGCTACACCTTC.

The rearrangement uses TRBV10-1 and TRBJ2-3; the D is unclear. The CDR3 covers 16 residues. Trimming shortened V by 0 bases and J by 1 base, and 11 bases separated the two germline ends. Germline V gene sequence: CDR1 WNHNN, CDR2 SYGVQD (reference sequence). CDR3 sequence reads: CASSESIGPGTDTQYF. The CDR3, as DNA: TGCGCCAGCAGTGAGTCGATAGGGCCCGGCACAGATACGCAGTATTTT.

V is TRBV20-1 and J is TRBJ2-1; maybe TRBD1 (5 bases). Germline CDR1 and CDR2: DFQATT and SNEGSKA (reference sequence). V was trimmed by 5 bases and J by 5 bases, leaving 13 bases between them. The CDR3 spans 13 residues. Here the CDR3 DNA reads TGCAGTGCTCCCCCAGGGCGGAACAATGAGCAGTTCTTC. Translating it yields CSAPPGRNNEQFF.

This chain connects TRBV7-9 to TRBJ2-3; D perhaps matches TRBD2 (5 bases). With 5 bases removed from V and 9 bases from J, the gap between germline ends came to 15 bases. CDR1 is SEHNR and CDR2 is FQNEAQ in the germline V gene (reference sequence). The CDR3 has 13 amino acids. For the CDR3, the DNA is TGTGCCAGCAGCCTCCCGGACGGAGGCACGCAGTATTTT. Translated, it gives CASSLPDGGTQYF.